This TCR beta chain was obtained from a study of blood T cell repertoires in COVID-19 (dated by TCRdb to 2018 to 2021). Study-wide context: The collaborator samples originated in the United States, Italy and Spain and spanned the acute and convalescent phases of COVID-19. Subjects who had been exposed to COVID-19, were actively infected with it, or had recovered from it provided the deeply sampled blood TCRbeta repertoires that made up the dataset. A de-identified subject ID, COVID-19 status, age in years and sex were almost always included in the sample metadata. HLA class I and class II types, where available, came from metadata supplied by the sample provider rather than from assay-based typing. The material from the prospective study consisted of cDNA or gDNA derived from T cells, B-cell-depleted T cells, or PBMCs. The samples were drawn from two sources: the first 160 participants of the ongoing ImmuneRACE study, and 1,254 subjects contributed by 6 global collaborators. A freely available public database, intended as a resource for researchers studying the immune response to SARS-CoV-2, is where the repertoires were released. Paper-wide results and their limitations: The amount of clinical and demographic metadata varied by source and participant and was provided uncurated.

In Seattle, one collaborating source enrolled patients while the infection was active and tracked those patients longitudinally over the course of disease. Whole blood was collected in K2EDTA tubes by collaborating institutions according to the institutions' own protocols. For TCRbeta analysis, collaborators shipped samples in one of three forms: frozen whole blood, isolated PBMCs, or DNA extracted from either of those sample types. Of note for this clone: Its antigen target is currently unknown. Base qualities are not at hand, and no much larger clone is one base apart.

TCRbeta CDR3 regions were amplified from genomic DNA using the immunoSEQ Assay, a bias-controlled multiplex PCR. The paper's processing steps were these. Within the assay, amplification of reference gene primers was used to estimate how many nucleated cells each sample contained. To quantify the absolute abundance of each unique TCRbeta CDR3 rearrangement, sequence reads were collapsed and filtered. Productive Simpson clonality was computed per sample as the square root of Simpson's diversity index over productive rearrangements. TCRdb limited this immuneACCESS table to in-frame rearrangements with V and J called. A share of clones is missing; checked studies link under half to unresolved V genes, and the rest is unexplained. Clonal size and the V and J genes are those of that table, whereas D and trimming came from the DNA. Recorded for this sample are about 260,000 clones; 88% of them occurred a single time. The top ten hold around 10% of the sample.

V is shortened by 5 bases, J by 2 bases, and the region joining them spans 13 bases. CDR1 and CDR2 are drawn from the germline V gene (reference sequence): MNHEY, SMNVEV. The CDR3 spans 14 residues, from the cysteine through the phenylalanine. Solely the CDR3 DNA is kept, with 42 bases framed from the first base. Sequencing was done on a sample of peripheral blood. The source is a young woman with COVID-19, enrolled during active disease. The chain uses TRBV27 and TRBJ2-7, with TRBD2 perhaps the D gene, on 5 matching bases. The bases read TGTGCCAGCAGTCCCCGGGGTCCCGCCTACGAGCAGTACTTC. Translation gives CASSPRGPAYEQYF.